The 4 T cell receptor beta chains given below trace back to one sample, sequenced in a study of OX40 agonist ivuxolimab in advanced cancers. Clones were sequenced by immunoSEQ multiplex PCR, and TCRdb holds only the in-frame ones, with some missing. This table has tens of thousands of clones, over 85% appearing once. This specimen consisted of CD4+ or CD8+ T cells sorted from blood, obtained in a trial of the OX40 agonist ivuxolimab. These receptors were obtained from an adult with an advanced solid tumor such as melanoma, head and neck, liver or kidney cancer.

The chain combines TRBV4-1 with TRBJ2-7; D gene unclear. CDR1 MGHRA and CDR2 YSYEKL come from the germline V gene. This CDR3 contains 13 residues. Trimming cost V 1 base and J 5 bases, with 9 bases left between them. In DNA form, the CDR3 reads TGCGCCAGCAGCCAAGGGTGGGCAAACGAGCAGTACTTC. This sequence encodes CASSQGWANEQYF.

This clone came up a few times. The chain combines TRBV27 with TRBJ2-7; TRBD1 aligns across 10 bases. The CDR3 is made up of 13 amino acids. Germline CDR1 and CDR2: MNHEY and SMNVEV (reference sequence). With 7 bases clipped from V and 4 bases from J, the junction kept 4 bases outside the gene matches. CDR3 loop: CASNPGQGYEQYF. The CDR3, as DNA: TGTGCCAGCAATCCGGGACAGGGGTACGAGCAGTACTTC.

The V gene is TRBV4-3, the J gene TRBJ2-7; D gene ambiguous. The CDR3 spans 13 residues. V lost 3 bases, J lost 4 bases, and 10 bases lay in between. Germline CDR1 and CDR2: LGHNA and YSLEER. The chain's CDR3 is CASSQGLMYEQYF. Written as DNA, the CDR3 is TGCGCCAGCAGCCAGGGATTGATGTACGAGCAGTACTTC.

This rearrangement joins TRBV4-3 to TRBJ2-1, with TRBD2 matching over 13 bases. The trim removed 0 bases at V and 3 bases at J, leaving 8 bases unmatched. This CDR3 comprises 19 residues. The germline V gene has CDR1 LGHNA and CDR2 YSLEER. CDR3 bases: TGCGCCAGCAGCCAAGATGAGGGACTAGCGGGACAAGACTACAATGAGCAGTTCTTC. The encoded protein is CASSQDEGLAGQDYNEQFF.